The 3 T cell receptor beta chains below were found in one sample sequenced in a study of shared clonotypes between healthy human individuals. Method: immunoSEQ multiplex PCR; TCRdb's copy keeps in-frame clones and lacks some. Of 1.6 million or so clones detected, roughly 96% appear once; the ten largest clones hold 0.95% to 1.5%. The sample was naive CD4+ T cells sorted from blood. Subset described: CD45RA+ positively selected. These receptors all come from a man aged 25 to 40 in good health.

The chain uses TRBV6-6 and TRBJ2-7; TRBD2 is a possible D gene (5 bases). Germline V lookup: CDR1 MNHNY, CDR2 SVGAGI (reference sequence). This CDR3 is 14 amino acids long. The V gene lost 4 bases and the J gene lost 6 bases, with 16 bases spanning the gap. The CDR3 loop reads CASSSPRPSGEQYF. The CDR3 DNA is TGTGCCAGCAGTTCCCCGCGGCCCAGCGGCGAGCAGTACTTC.

The chain has TRBV7-2 and TRBJ2-7; D remains ambiguous. The CDR3 has 14 residues. V was pared by 0 bases and J by 2 bases, with 8 bases between. Germline lookup yields CDR1 SGHTA and CDR2 FQGNSA. CDR3 in amino acids: CASSLARSAYEQYF. CDR3 DNA sequence: TGTGCCAGCAGCTTAGCTCGCTCCGCCTACGAGCAGTACTTC.

This sequence joins TRBV27 and TRBJ1-3; D gene uncertain. CDR1 is MNHEY, CDR2 SMNVEV, per germline (reference sequence). The ends were cut back, 6 bases at V and 0 bases at J, with 12 bases in the middle. This CDR3 comprises 15 residues. CDR3 amino acids: CASSRDGFSGNTIYF. CDR3 nucleotides: TGTGCCAGCAGCCGCGACGGGTTCTCTGGAAACACCATATATTTT.